This is a list of T cell receptor beta chains from one sample in a study of T cell responses to AZD1222 COVID-19 vaccine. Method: immunoSEQ multiplex PCR; TCRdb's copy keeps in-frame clones and lacks some. The table shows approximately 35,000 clones, with 70% to 90% occurring only once. The source was peripheral blood, collected on day 0 of AZD1222 vaccination. These receptors were collected from an adult in good health. CDR3s include the opening cysteine and the closing phenylalanine or tryptophan. A D gene is named only where the DNA matches it firmly. For some rows the clone size is stated as once, few or many, or as a class when expanded; others skip it.

>TRBV21-1|.|TRBJ2-7|.
CASRRAAANEQYF
TGTGCCAGCAGAAGAGCAGCAGCCAACGAGCAGTACTTC
>TRBV24-1|TRBD1|TRBJ2-5|.
CATSEGRGYNWYF
TGTGCCACCAGTGAGGGCAGGGGGTACAATTGGTACTTC
>TRBV7-6|.|TRBJ1-4|.
CASSLGPGSNEKLFF
TGTGCCAGCAGCTTAGGGCCAGGGTCTAATGAAAAACTGTTTTTT
>TRBV30|.|TRBJ1-3|.
CAWDRSSGNTIYF
TGTGCCTGGGACAGGAGCTCTGGAAACACCATATATTTT
>TRBV7-3|TRBD1|TRBJ2-2|.
CASSSGGQANTGELFF
TGTGCCAGCAGCTCAGGGGGCCAAGCGAACACCGGGGAGCTGTTTTTT
>TRBV18|TRBD2|TRBJ2-7|.
CASSPGLAGSYEQYF
TGTGCCAGCTCTCCTGGACTAGCGGGTTCGTACGAGCAGTACTTC
>TRBV28|.|TRBJ1-1|few
CASSPPYWGENTEAFF
TGTGCCAGCAGTCCACCTTATTGGGGGGAGAACACTGAAGCTTTCTTT
>TRBV28|.|TRBJ2-7|.
CASRANYEQYF
TGTGCCAGCAGAGCCAACTACGAGCAGTACTTC
>TRBV5-1|TRBD2|TRBJ2-1|.
CASRGTSERSEQFF
TGCGCCAGCCGCGGGACTAGCGAGCGATCGGAGCAGTTCTTC
>TRBV7-8|.|TRBJ1-5|few
CASSLDIGLNQPQHF
TGTGCCAGCAGCTTAGACATTGGGCTAAATCAGCCCCAGCATTTT
>TRBV6-5|.|TRBJ2-1|.
CASNLRGQHNEQFF
TGTGCCAGCAATCTACGGGGGCAACACAATGAGCAGTTCTTC
>TRBV3-1/TRBV3-2|.|TRBJ2-2|once
CASSFTLISPPNTGELFF
TGTGCCAGCAGTTTTACCCTGATTAGCCCTCCGAACACCGGGGAGCTGTTTTTT
>TRBV29-1|.|TRBJ1-2|few
CSAFGRDGNYGYTF
TGCAGCGCCTTCGGACGGGACGGCAACTATGGCTACACCTTC
>TRBV19|.|TRBJ2-1|.
CASSRGEQFF
TGTGCCAGTAGTAGGGGTGAGCAGTTCTTC
>TRBV5-1|.|TRBJ2-5|.
CASSLWSGGQETQYF
TGCGCCAGCAGCTTGTGGTCAGGCGGTCAAGAGACCCAGTACTTC
>TRBV27|TRBD2|TRBJ2-2|.
CASSFRLAGIPASNTGELFF
TGTGCCAGCAGTTTCAGACTAGCGGGGATACCAGCCTCGAACACCGGGGAGCTGTTTTTT
>TRBV5-5|TRBD1|TRBJ1-2|.
CASSSTRGLWYGYTF
TGTGCCAGCAGCTCCACCAGGGGGCTCTGGTATGGCTACACCTTC
>TRBV12-3/TRBV12-4|.|TRBJ1-5|.
CASTTLNQPQHF
TGTGCCAGCACCACTCTCAATCAGCCCCAGCATTTT
>TRBV19|TRBD2|TRBJ2-2|.
CASSIPLAGTGELFF
TGTGCCAGTAGTATACCGCTAGCGGGCACCGGGGAGCTGTTTTTT
>TRBV18|TRBD1|TRBJ1-2|few
CASKRTGGPNYGYTF
TGTGCCAGCAAAAGGACAGGGGGACCTAACTATGGCTACACCTTC
>TRBV19|.|TRBJ1-5|.
CASTRQASNQPQHF
TGTGCCAGTACCCGACAGGCCAGCAATCAGCCCCAGCATTTT
>TRBV24-1|.|TRBJ2-2|.
CATQGLRGRTGELFF
TGTGCCACACAGGGATTACGGGGGCGAACCGGGGAGCTGTTTTTT
>TRBV6-5|TRBD1|TRBJ2-5|.
CASSYRGQGQTQYF
TGTGCCAGCAGTTACAGAGGACAGGGTCAGACCCAGTACTTC
>TRBV30|.|TRBJ2-2|once
CAWTRGGINTGELFF
TGTGCCTGGACCAGGGGCGGGATTAACACCGGGGAGCTGTTTTTT
>TRBV5-5|.|TRBJ1-4|.
CASSLGSGATNEKLFF
TGTGCCAGCAGCTTGGGGTCAGGGGCAACTAATGAAAAACTGTTTTTT
>TRBV7-9|TRBD1|TRBJ2-7|.
CASSLATGLIGEQYF
TGTGCCAGCAGCTTAGCGACAGGGCTGATAGGCGAGCAGTACTTC
>TRBV7-3|.|TRBJ1-4|once
CASSPPPQLGDEKLFF
TGTGCCAGCAGCCCGCCCCCGCAGTTGGGGGATGAAAAACTGTTTTTT
>TRBV19|.|TRBJ2-1|.
CASRPGSLDEQFF
TGTGCCAGTAGACCAGGGAGCTTGGATGAGCAGTTCTTC
>TRBV29-1|.|TRBJ1-2|.
CSVEQGGGYTF
TGCAGCGTTGAACAGGGTGGTGGCTACACCTTC
>TRBV19|TRBD1|TRBJ1-5|.
CASSVTGGYNQPQHF
TGTGCCAGTAGTGTTACAGGGGGGTACAATCAGCCCCAGCATTTT
>TRBV28|TRBD2|TRBJ2-3|.
CASSLTGGGNTDTQYF
TGTGCCAGCAGTTTAACCGGGGGAGGGAACACAGATACGCAGTATTTT
>TRBV28|TRBD1|TRBJ1-2|.
CASSLYTGTVYGYTF
TGTGCCAGCAGTTTATATACCGGGACAGTCTATGGCTACACCTTC
>TRBV3-1/TRBV3-2|.|TRBJ1-3|.
CASSQDGLVDRRSGNTIYF
TGTGCCAGCAGCCAAGATGGACTGGTTGACCGACGCTCTGGAAACACCATATATTTT
>TRBV3-1/TRBV3-2|TRBD2|TRBJ2-1|.
CASSAGTSGRGYSNEQFF
TGTGCCAGCAGCGCCGGGACTAGCGGGAGAGGGTATAGCAATGAGCAGTTCTTC
>TRBV3-1/TRBV3-2|.|TRBJ1-1|once
CASSQEGGEIRRGTEAFF
TGTGCCAGCAGCCAAGAAGGCGGCGAGATACGAAGGGGCACTGAAGCTTTCTTT
>TRBV11-3|.|TRBJ2-5|.
CASSLVGGETQYF
TGTGCCAGCAGCTTAGTGGGCGGCGAGACCCAGTACTTC
>TRBV10-3|.|TRBJ2-5|.
CAILEGETQYF
TGTGCCATCCTAGAGGGGGAGACCCAGTACTTC
>TRBV29-1|TRBD1|TRBJ1-2|.
CSAYGDSLNYGYTF
TGCAGCGCATATGGGGACAGTCTGAACTATGGCTACACCTTC
>TRBV3-1/TRBV3-2|TRBD1|TRBJ1-1|.
CASRQGAEAFF
TGTGCCAGTCGACAGGGGGCTGAAGCTTTCTTT
>TRBV5-5|.|TRBJ2-2|.
CASSLRGSTGELFF
TGTGCCAGCAGCTTGAGAGGCAGCACCGGGGAGCTGTTTTTT
>TRBV9|.|TRBJ1-5|once
CASSVGVNQPQHF
TGTGCCAGCAGCGTAGGCGTAAATCAGCCCCAGCATTTT
>TRBV4-1|.|TRBJ2-3|.
CASSSGWGKWSADTQYF
TGCGCCAGCAGCTCCGGGTGGGGCAAATGGTCCGCGGATACGCAGTATTTT
>TRBV5-1|TRBD1|TRBJ2-3|few
CASSTGTGIDTQYF
TGCGCCAGCAGCACGGGGACAGGGATAGATACGCAGTATTTT
>TRBV19|TRBD1|TRBJ2-7|.
CASRAGGRQYF
TGTGCCAGTAGGGCAGGGGGTCGGCAGTACTTC
>TRBV11-3|TRBD2|TRBJ2-1|.
CASSRGLTTAGGNEQFF
TGTGCCAGCAGCCGAGGGCTGACAACAGCGGGAGGCAATGAGCAGTTCTTC
>TRBV27|TRBD2|TRBJ2-7|.
CASSLTSGSRPYF
TGTGCCAGCAGTCTGACTAGCGGATCGCGCCCGTACTTC
>TRBV2|.|TRBJ2-1|.
CASRGAGEQFF
TGTGCCAGCAGAGGGGCGGGTGAGCAGTTCTTC
>TRBV2|TRBD1|TRBJ1-5|.
CASRGQGNQPQHF
TGTGCCAGTAGGGGACAGGGTAATCAGCCCCAGCATTTT
>TRBV10-1|.|TRBJ2-7|.
CASSEGGEQYF
TGCGCCAGCAGTGAAGGAGGCGAGCAGTACTTC
>TRBV18|.|TRBJ2-1|.
CASSPRQMLNEQFF
TGTGCCAGCTCACCACGGCAAATGTTAAATGAGCAGTTCTTC
>TRBV2|.|TRBJ2-2|.
CASTTPNTGELFF
TGTGCCAGCACTACACCCAACACCGGGGAGCTGTTTTTT
>TRBV2|.|TRBJ1-2|.
CASREGSYGYTF
TGTGCCAGCAGGGAAGGGAGCTATGGCTACACCTTC
>TRBV3-1/TRBV3-2|TRBD2|TRBJ2-1|few
CASSLAGGFNEQFF
TGTGCCAGCAGCCTAGCGGGGGGGTTCAATGAGCAGTTCTTC
>TRBV6-4|.|TRBJ2-3|.
CASSSGSTDTQYF
TGTGCCAGCAGTAGCGGGAGCACAGATACGCAGTATTTT
>TRBV28|.|TRBJ1-5|.
CASSFAREIQPQHF
TGTGCCAGCAGTTTTGCCCGGGAGATTCAGCCCCAGCATTTT
>TRBV4-3|.|TRBJ2-1|.
CASSQGVGGLNEQFF
TGCGCCAGCAGCCAAGGGGTCGGCGGGCTTAATGAGCAGTTCTTC